This T cell receptor beta chain stems from a study of blood T cell repertoires in COVID-19. Study overall: Samples representing acute and convalescent COVID-19 were sourced from the United States, Italy and Spain.

Per germline, CDR1 ENHRY and CDR2 SYGVKD. V was shortened by 0 bases and J by 1 base, with 9 bases between the two germline ends. This CDR3 has 15 residues. The repertoire was sequenced with immunoSEQ multiplex PCR; TCRdb's copy has only in-frame clones and lacks some. In the table there are hundreds of thousands of clones, 70% to 90% of which are singletons. This chain joins TRBV10-3 and TRBJ1-1, with TRBD1 as a possible D gene (5 bases). Sequenced sample: peripheral blood. The TCR sequence derives from a human donor in a cohort sampled during active COVID-19. CDR3 residues: CAISESGLRNTEAFF. The CDR3 nucleotides read TGTGCCATCAGTGAGTCGGGGCTGAGGAACACTGAAGCTTTCTTT.